What follows are 23 T cell receptor beta chains derived from one specimen sequenced in a study of blood T cell repertoires in COVID-19. The table came from immunoSEQ multiplex PCR; TCRdb's copy has only in-frame clones and leaves some out. The sample lists 300,000 to 400,000 clones; about 90% were seen once. Input material: peripheral blood. The receptors come from a woman aged 25 to 45 with COVID-19, enrolled during active disease.

V gene TRBV5-1 combines with J gene TRBJ2-3; TRBD2 agrees at 12 bases. CDR1 and CDR2 (germline): SGHRS, YFSETQ. V gave up 4 bases and J gave up 4 bases; unmatched junction bases: 7. The CDR3 runs 16 residues. The CDR3 sequence is CASSRGGTSGPDTQYF. The CDR3 region has the DNA TGCGCCAGCAGCAGGGGCGGGACTAGCGGGCCAGATACGCAGTATTTT.

This chain uses TRBV14 with TRBJ2-7; TRBD2 aligns across 11 bases. Germline CDR1 and CDR2: SGHDN and FVKESK. V shed 2 bases, J shed 7 bases, and the junction held 7 bases outside the gene matches. CDR3 length: 15 amino acids. DNA of the CDR3: TGTGCCAGCAGCCAATTGACTAGCGGGGCCGGGGAGCAGTACTTC. It is translated as CASSQLTSGAGEQYF.

The rearrangement uses TRBV14 and TRBJ1-4, with D hard to call. CDR3 size: 11 residues. V gave up 1 base and J gave up 13 bases, with 7 bases separating them. CDR1 SGHDN and CDR2 FVKESK come from the germline V gene. The CDR3 DNA reads as TGTGCCAGCAGCCAAGGGCGGGTACTGTTTTTT. It is translated as CASSQGRVLFF.

The J gene is TRBJ1-2, the V gene TRBV3-1 (or the pseudogene TRBV3-2), with 7 positions matching TRBD1. Unmatched junction bases numbered 8, after V lost 0 bases and J lost 7 bases. Per the germline V gene, CDR1 is LGHDT and CDR2 is YNNKEL (reference sequence). The CDR3 runs to 15 residues. The CDR3 DNA is TGTGCCAGCAGCCAAGACCAAACAGGGGTTGGTGGCTACACCTTC. This gives the protein CASSQDQTGVGGYTF.

The J gene is TRBJ1-1, the V gene TRBV27, with D unclear. CDR1 MNHEY and CDR2 SMNVEV come from the germline V gene (reference sequence). Trimming pared 3 bases from V and 8 bases from J, leaving 16 bases between. This CDR3 region has 14 residues. CDR3 bases: TGTGCCAGCAGTTTCTCGGGCCCTGGGAGGGAAGCTTTCTTT. Its protein product is CASSFSGPGREAFF.

J is TRBJ1-3 and V is TRBV28; D is possibly TRBD1 (5 bases). CDR3 size: 15 residues. Looked up from germline, CDR1 is MDHEN and CDR2 is SYDVKM. With 8 bases removed from V and 0 bases from J, the gap between germline ends came to 14 bases. The chain's CDR3 is CASFSGASSGNTIYF. CDR3 coding DNA: TGTGCCAGCTTTAGCGGGGCCAGCTCTGGAAACACCATATATTTT.

The chain is built from TRBV5-1 and TRBJ2-1, with unresolved D. V was shortened by 5 bases and J by 2 bases, with 8 bases between the two germline ends. The length of the CDR3 is 13 residues. The germline gives CDR1 SGHRS, CDR2 YFSETQ. CDR3 amino acids: CASRTFPYNEQFF. For the CDR3, the DNA is TGCGCCAGCAGAACTTTTCCCTACAATGAGCAGTTCTTC.

The V gene is TRBV6-6, the J gene TRBJ1-5; 8 bases agree with TRBD1. CDR1 is MNHNY and CDR2 is SVGAGI in the germline V gene (reference sequence). V shed 6 bases, J shed 0 bases, and the junction held 7 bases outside the gene matches. CDR3 length: 16 residues. CDR3 in DNA: TGTGCCAGCAGCAGCCTGGACAGGGCTAGCAATCAGCCCCAGCATTTT. Its protein is CASSSLDRASNQPQHF.

V is TRBV7-9 and J is TRBJ2-2; unclear D gene. Trimming stripped 9 bases from V and 6 bases from J, with 17 bases between. CDR1 and CDR2 (germline): SEHNR, FQNEAQ (reference sequence). The CDR3 is made up of 14 amino acids. The CDR3 spells CASSIRVQPGELFF. The CDR3 DNA reads as TGTGCCAGTTCGATTCGAGTACAGCCCGGGGAGCTGTTTTTT.

The chain joins TRBV10-1 to TRBJ2-1; D is possibly TRBD1 (5 bases). The CDR3 covers 16 residues. Germline V gene data show CDR1 as WNHNN and CDR2 as SYGVQD (reference sequence). Trimming left V 3 bases short and J 6 bases short, with 18 bases between. The CDR3 DNA sequence: TGCGCCAGCAGTGACCCCGGTGCACAGGCCCCCAATGAGCAGTTCTTC. This codes for CASSDPGAQAPNEQFF.

This rearrangement joins TRBV5-4 to TRBJ2-1, with D perhaps TRBD2 (5 bases). Between the trimmed V and J ends, which lost 2 bases and 7 bases, there was a span of 19 bases. Germline CDR1 reads SGHNT; CDR2 reads YYREEE (reference sequence). This CDR3 is 16 amino acids long. The CDR3 sequence is CASSFVSGDLGNEQFF. The CDR3 bases are TGTGCCAGCAGCTTCGTCAGCGGAGATTTGGGGAATGAGCAGTTCTTC.

The chain couples TRBV5-1 to TRBJ1-1; 7 bases align to TRBD1. The V gene's germline CDR1 is SGHRS and CDR2 YFSETQ. The CDR3 spans 16 residues. Trimming cost V 1 base and J 2 bases; bases outside gene matches: 8. The CDR3 DNA reads as TGCGCCAGCAGCTTGAACGCAGGGGGGAGCAACACTGAAGCTTTCTTT. It codes for CASSLNAGGSNTEAFF.

The chain has TRBV19 and TRBJ1-1; weak D call: TRBD1 (6 bases). The CDR3 runs to 16 residues. V was shortened by 5 bases and J by 6 bases, with 22 bases between the two germline ends. The germline V gene encodes CDR1 LNHDA and CDR2 SQIVND (reference sequence). CDR3 in amino acids: CASSLYPGGPRAEAFF. The CDR3 coding sequence is TGTGCCAGTAGTCTTTATCCTGGGGGCCCCAGGGCTGAAGCTTTCTTT.

The V and J genes are TRBV7-2 and TRBJ2-7; a weak D match, TRBD2 (5 bases). Trimming left V 4 bases short and J 6 bases short, with 19 bases between. This CDR3 has 15 residues. Germline V gene sequence: CDR1 SGHTA, CDR2 FQGNSA. The CDR3 region has the DNA TGTGCCAGCAGCTACCTGTTGGGCGGAAGCGGCGAGCAGTACTTC. As protein: CASSYLLGGSGEQYF.

This chain joins TRBV7-9 and TRBJ2-3, with D perhaps TRBD1 (5 bases). The V end lost 1 base, the J end lost 1 base, and 15 bases lay between the germline ends. CDR3 length equals 17 residues. From germline, CDR1 is SEHNR and CDR2 FQNEAQ (reference sequence). The CDR3 protein is CASSLDFSGRGTDTQYF. The CDR3 coding sequence is TGTGCCAGCAGCTTAGACTTTTCGGGCAGGGGCACAGATACGCAGTATTTT.

J is TRBJ2-3 and V is TRBV29-1; a possible D gene is TRBD2 (5 bases). V lost 6 bases and J 2 bases, leaving 12 bases between the germline ends. From germline, CDR1 is SQVTM and CDR2 ANQGSEA. This CDR3 contains 13 residues. CDR3 in DNA: TGCAGCGTCGCGGGTTTAGTCACAGATACGCAGTATTTT. Translation: CSVAGLVTDTQYF.

The chain joins TRBV6-6 to TRBJ2-5; 14 nucleotides match TRBD2. There are 17 residues in the CDR3. V gave up 5 bases and J gave up 4 bases; unmatched junction bases: 9. Germline-derived CDR1 and CDR2 are MNHNY and SVGAGI (reference sequence). CDR3 nucleotides: TGTGCCAGCAGTCCTACCGGGACTAGCGGGAGTGCAGAGACCCAGTACTTC. It translates to CASSPTGTSGSAETQYF.

This chain joins TRBV3-1 (or the pseudogene TRBV3-2) and TRBJ2-7; perhaps TRBD1 as D (5 bases). This CDR3 has 13 amino acids. V lost 1 base and J 5 bases, leaving 9 bases between the germline ends. Germline V gives CDR1 LGHDT, CDR2 YNNKEL (reference sequence). CDR3 nucleotide sequence: TGTGCCAGCAGCCAAGGGCAGGGTAACGAGCAGTACTTC. Residues: CASSQGQGNEQYF.

This chain links TRBV7-9 with TRBJ1-2, with 7 bases identical to TRBD1. The CDR3 spans 17 residues. Trimming took 4 bases from V and 2 from J; bases not matched to a gene: 13. Germline assignment: CDR1 SEHNR and CDR2 FQNEAQ (reference sequence). Here the CDR3 DNA reads TGTGCCAGCAGCTCCCCCGACAGGGCTAGTCCAAACTATGGCTACACCTTC. This gives the protein CASSSPDRASPNYGYTF.

This clone showed up just once. Here the CDR3 reads CASSLTGETQYF. The CDR3 region has the DNA TGCGCCAGCAGCTTGACGGGGGAGACCCAGTACTTC. This rearrangement joins TRBV5-1 to TRBJ2-5, with TRBD2 as a possible D gene (5 bases). Trimming shortened V by 1 base and J by 5 bases, and 6 bases separated the two germline ends. The CDR3 extends over 12 amino acids. CDR1 SGHRS and CDR2 YFSETQ come from the germline V gene.

CDR3 sequence reads: CASSLGTGGTDTQYF. The DNA of the CDR3 is TGTGCCAGCAGCCTAGGGACAGGGGGGACAGATACGCAGTATTTT. The chain couples TRBV3-1 (or the pseudogene TRBV3-2) to TRBJ2-3; 11 bases map to TRBD1. Germline V gene sequence: CDR1 LGHDT, CDR2 YNNKEL (reference sequence). The CDR3 is 15 residues long. The J segment lost 3 bases and the V segment lost 4 bases, leaving 3 bases of the junction unmatched.

The chain links TRBV15 to TRBJ2-7, with 9 positions matching TRBD2. CDR3 length: 17 amino acids. V gave up 0 bases and J gave up 5 bases; unmatched junction bases: 11. The germline V gene encodes CDR1 LNHNV and CDR2 YYDKDF (reference sequence). As DNA, the CDR3 is TGTGCCACCAGCAGAGATTCTGGGCTAGCGGGAAGGAACGAGCAGTACTTC. It yields the protein CATSRDSGLAGRNEQYF. The entire variable domain, with the rest obtained from reference TRBV15 and TRBJ2-7, is as follows: DAMVIQNPRYQVTQFGKPVTLSCSQTLNHNVMYWYQQKSSQAPKLLFHYYDKDFNNEADTPDNFQSRRPNTSFCFLDIRSPGLGDTAMYLCATSRDSGLAGRNEQYFGPGTRLTVT.

The CDR3 loop is CASSPIFSGNEQFF. In nucleotides, the CDR3 is TGTGCCAGCAGCCCAATTTTCTCGGGGAATGAGCAGTTCTTC. J is TRBJ2-1 and V is TRBV27; possible D gene TRBD2, 5 bases. Looked up from germline, CDR1 is MNHEY and CDR2 is SMNVEV (reference sequence). V was clipped by 6 bases and J by 7 bases, with 16 bases between them. The CDR3 runs to 14 residues.